Following are 27 T cell receptor beta chains from one sample sequenced in a study of T cell changes during pregnancy in multiple sclerosis (dated by TCRdb to 2018 to 2020). Libraries were prepared through the immunoSEQ multiplex PCR assay. Held by TCRdb, this immuneACCESS table contains in-frame sequences only and omits some clones. Under half of the omission traces to an unresolved V gene where checked; the cause of the rest is unknown. This sample is represented by about 35,000 clones; roughly 92% of them were singletons. Of the sample, 0.43% is held by the ten largest clones. This sample comprised CD4+ T cells from peripheral blood mononuclear cells, obtained in the third trimester of pregnancy. Every receptor here comes from a female donor in good health, enrolled as a control in a pregnancy study.

This chain uses TRBV29-1 with TRBJ2-1, with 8 bases identical to TRBD1. V shed 7 bases and J 3 bases; nucleotides not matched to a gene: 2. Germline V gives CDR1 SQVTM, CDR2 ANQGSEA. CDR3 length: 12 residues. The CDR3 reads CSDDRGYNEQFF. CDR3 coding DNA: TGCAGCGACGACAGGGGCTACAATGAGCAGTTCTTC.

The chain recombines TRBV7-2 with TRBJ2-3; 9 bases map to TRBD1. Germline values: CDR1 SGHTA, CDR2 FQGNSA. The CDR3 consists of 16 residues. V lost 4 bases, J lost 0 bases, and 5 bases stayed unmatched. Written as DNA, the CDR3 is TGTGCCAGCAGCTCGGACAGGGGCACTAGCACAGATACGCAGTATTTT. Its protein is CASSSDRGTSTDTQYF.

V gene TRBV5-1 combines with J gene TRBJ1-4; D is possibly TRBD1 (5 bases). The germline CDR1 and CDR2 sequences are SGHRS and YFSETQ. CDR3 length: 16 residues. The V end was cut by 1 base, the J end by 7 bases, with 17 bases between. The CDR3 reads CASSLLVGAGGEKLFF. The CDR3 region has the DNA TGCGCCAGCAGCTTGTTGGTAGGGGCTGGTGGTGAAAAACTGTTTTTT.

Notes on this clone: The DNA is omitted, as the CDR3 cannot be located on it reliably, and the CDR3 follows TCRdb's listing. This chain uses TRBV6-5 with TRBJ1-2. From germline, CDR1 is MNHEY and CDR2 SVGAGI. The CDR3 totals 13 residues, both ends included. The CDR3 here is CASSSSRDYGYTF.

This chain links TRBV18 with TRBJ1-6; 11 bases map to TRBD1. The CDR3 totals 16 residues. V lost 5 bases, J lost 4 bases, and 4 bases stayed unmatched. The germline V gene encodes CDR1 KGHSH and CDR2 LQKENI. The CDR3 region is CASSGQGARYNSPLHF. CDR3 sequence (DNA): TGTGCCAGCTCAGGACAGGGGGCGCGTTATAATTCACCCCTCCACTTT.

This chain joins TRBV2 and TRBJ1-5; TRBD1 aligns across 10 bases. The CDR3 runs 17 residues. The ends lost 7 bases at V and 0 bases at J; junction bases unmatched: 9. CDR1 is SNHLY and CDR2 is FYNNEI in the germline V gene. CDR3 nucleotides: TGTGCCAGCAAGGGACAGGGGAGGGAAAATAGCAATCAGCCCCAGCATTTT. This codes for CASKGQGRENSNQPQHF.

V usage is TRBV5-4 and J usage is TRBJ1-2, with D perhaps TRBD1 (6 bases). Germline V gives CDR1 SGHNT, CDR2 YYREEE (reference sequence). Trimming removed 6 bases from V and 1 base from J, with 13 bases in between. CDR3 length: 14 residues. This chain's CDR3 is CASTAGASNYGYTF. DNA of the CDR3: TGTGCCAGCACAGCAGGGGCCAGTAACTATGGCTACACCTTC. Together with reference TRBV5-4 and TRBJ1-2, the CDR3 gives the full variable domain: ETGVTQSPTHLIKTRGQQVTLRCSSQSGHNTVSWYQQALGQGPQFIFQYYREEENGRGNFPPRFSGLQFPNYSSELNVNALELDDSALYLCASTAGASNYGYTFGSGTRLTVV.

The chain is built from TRBV6-5 and TRBJ2-7, with no clear D. Trimming stripped 2 bases from V and 6 bases from J, with 14 bases between. Germline values: CDR1 MNHEY, CDR2 SVGAGI. The CDR3 has 14 amino acids. CDR3 residues: CASSYEAASGEQYF. In DNA form, the CDR3 reads TGTGCCAGCAGTTACGAGGCAGCCTCGGGCGAGCAGTACTTC.

The CDR3 region has the DNA TGTGCCAGCAGCTTAGAAGCGGCCGGCGAGCATTTT. Translating gives CASSLEAAGEHF. The chain joins TRBV11-3 to TRBJ1-5; D uncertain. Trimming removed 0 bases at V and 14 bases at J, with 11 bases between. This CDR3 is 12 amino acids long. Germline-derived CDR1 and CDR2 are SGHNT and YENEEA.

The gene calls are TRBV18 and TRBJ2-7; 11 nucleotides match TRBD1. This CDR3 has 13 residues. Germline lookup yields CDR1 KGHSH and CDR2 LQKENI. Unmatched junction bases numbered 0, after V lost 6 bases and J lost 2 bases. Written as DNA, the CDR3 is TGTGCCAGCTCGGGACAGGGGGCCTACGAGCAGTACTTC. This encodes CASSGQGAYEQYF.

V and J are TRBV2 and TRBJ1-2; TRBD1 might be the D (6 bases). Germline V gives CDR1 SNHLY, CDR2 FYNNEI. V dropped 7 bases and J dropped 1 base, with 13 bases sitting between them. The CDR3 extends over 14 amino acids. This CDR3 reads CASKGGEINYGYTF. The DNA for the CDR3 is TGTGCCAGCAAGGGGGGGGAAATTAACTATGGCTACACCTTC.

This clone was found a few times. The chain has TRBV7-9 and TRBJ2-5; TRBD2 aligns across 13 bases. Unmatched junction bases numbered 3, after V lost 6 bases and J lost 5 bases. The CDR3 runs to 14 residues. The V gene's germline CDR1 is SEHNR and CDR2 FQNEAQ (reference sequence). The CDR3 DNA follows: TGTGCCAGCAGGAAACTAGCGGGGGGGGAGACCCAGTACTTC. This encodes CASRKLAGGETQYF.

This clone was seen just once. The rearrangement links TRBV12-5 to TRBJ2-3; the D is unclear. The CDR3 is made up of 13 amino acids. V dropped 9 bases and J dropped 0 bases, with 10 bases sitting between them. Germline values: CDR1 LGHNT, CDR2 FRNRAP. CDR3 in DNA: TGTGCTAGCAGGCCCCTGAGCACAGATACGCAGTATTTT. Its translation is CASRPLSTDTQYF.

The rearrangement joins TRBV7-2 to TRBJ2-1; TRBD2 agrees at 11 bases. Per germline, CDR1 SGHTA and CDR2 FQGNSA. This CDR3 region has 19 residues. With V trimmed by 4 bases and J by 6 bases, 17 bases remained unmatched. DNA for the CDR3: TGTGCCAGCAGCTCGGGACCGGGACTAGCGGAACGACGTTCCAATGAGCAGTTCTTC. Its translation is CASSSGPGLAERRSNEQFF.

The V and J genes are TRBV7-9 and TRBJ2-3; 9 bases line up with TRBD1. This CDR3 is built from 15 residues. Germline CDR1 is SEHNR and CDR2 is FQNEAQ (reference sequence). The V and J ends lost 5 bases and 1 base, in that order; junction bases with no gene match: 4. The CDR3 is CASSDRDRGTDTQYF. The CDR3 bases are TGTGCCAGCAGCGACCGGGACAGGGGCACAGATACGCAGTATTTT.

The chain carries TRBV4-3 and TRBJ2-7; 8 bases are a match to TRBD1. Germline V gene sequence: CDR1 LGHNA, CDR2 YSLEER. CDR3 length equals 15 residues. The V segment lost 0 bases and the J segment 0 bases; nucleotides outside the gene matches: 1. CDR3 in amino acids: CASSQDQGASYEQYF. The CDR3 DNA sequence: TGCGCCAGCAGCCAAGATCAGGGGGCCTCCTACGAGCAGTACTTC.

The chain is built from TRBV2 and TRBJ1-6; unclear D gene. The germline V gene encodes CDR1 SNHLY and CDR2 FYNNEI. This CDR3 contains 17 residues. Between the trimmed V and J ends, which lost 3 bases and 0 bases, there was a span of 12 bases. The CDR3 region has the DNA TGTGCCAGCAGTGACCTCCCCCGGAGCTCCTATAATTCACCCCTCCACTTT. Encoded protein: CASSDLPRSSYNSPLHF.

This chain joins TRBV30 and TRBJ2-5, with a weak D call TRBD2 (6 bases). The V gene lost 0 bases and the J gene lost 5 bases, with 13 bases spanning the gap. CDR3 size: 14 residues. Per germline, CDR1 GTSNPN and CDR2 SVGIG (reference sequence). CDR3 sequence: CAWSVGRSGETQYF. CDR3 sequence (DNA): TGTGCCTGGAGTGTAGGACGGAGCGGGGAGACCCAGTACTTC.

The count of this clone is one. This chain uses TRBV28 with TRBJ1-5; D possibly corresponds to TRBD1 (6 bases). Per germline, CDR1 MDHEN and CDR2 SYDVKM. This CDR3 region has 16 residues. Trimming left V 8 bases short and J 0 bases short, with 17 bases between. The CDR3 protein is CASFRGRTYSNQPQHF. For the CDR3, the DNA is TGTGCCAGCTTCAGGGGACGTACCTATAGCAATCAGCCCCAGCATTTT.

The rearrangement joins TRBV30 to TRBJ2-3, with D unresolved. Germline V gene data show CDR1 as GTSNPN and CDR2 as SVGIG (reference sequence). The ends were cut back, 2 bases at V and 5 bases at J, with 5 bases in the middle. The CDR3 covers 11 residues. In DNA form, the CDR3 reads TGTGCCTGGAGTTTTATAGATACGCAGTATTTT. Translating it yields CAWSFIDTQYF. Full variable domain (outside the CDR3, taken from reference TRBV30 and TRBJ2-3): SQTIHQWPATLVQPVGSPLSLECTVEGTSNPNLYWYRQAAGRGLQLLFYSVGIGQISSEVPQNLSASRPQDRQFILSSKKLLLSDSGFYLCAWSFIDTQYFGPGTRLTVL.

This clone occurred a few times. The CDR3 nucleotides are TGTGCCAGTAGCGAAGACAGGAGCTCCTATAATTCACCCCTCCACTTT. Translation gives CASSEDRSSYNSPLHF. This chain links TRBV19 with TRBJ1-6, with D tentatively TRBD1 (6 bases). With 6 bases removed from V and 0 bases from J, the gap between germline ends came to 12 bases. Per the germline V gene, CDR1 is LNHDA and CDR2 is SQIVND (reference sequence). CDR3 length: 16 residues.

The V gene is TRBV7-2, the J gene TRBJ2-5; D might be TRBD1 (6 bases). Trimming pared 4 bases from V and 1 base from J, leaving 16 bases between. The CDR3 length is 16 residues. Germline V CDR1 and CDR2: SGHTA, FQGNSA. Here the CDR3 reads CASSYHSLDSQETQYF. DNA for the CDR3: TGTGCCAGCAGCTACCACAGTTTGGACAGCCAAGAGACCCAGTACTTC.

V and J are TRBV19 and TRBJ2-3, with D unresolved. The CDR3 sequence is 13 residues long. The germline CDR1 and CDR2 sequences are LNHDA and SQIVND (reference sequence). V lost 1 base and J 6 bases, leaving 8 bases between the germline ends. The CDR3 sequence: CASSIGDSDTQYF. The CDR3 nucleotides read TGTGCCAGTAGTATAGGAGACTCGGATACGCAGTATTTT. Filled out from reference TRBV19 and TRBJ2-3, the complete variable domain reads DGGITQSPKYLFRKEGQNVTLSCEQNLNHDAMYWYRQDPGQGLRLIYYSQIVNDFQKGDIAEGYSVSREKKESFPLTVTSAQKNPTAFYLCASSIGDSDTQYFGPGTRLTVL.

A few counts support this clone. The chain combines TRBV11-1 with TRBJ2-3; a possible D gene is TRBD2 (5 bases). The CDR3 covers 13 residues. Trimming removed 5 bases from V and 5 bases from J, with 11 bases in between. Germline CDR1 SGHAT, CDR2 FQDESV (reference sequence). The CDR3 DNA reads as TGTGCCAGCAGCCCCACTCGGGGAGATACGCAGTATTTT. Its translation is CASSPTRGDTQYF. Using reference TRBV11-1 and TRBJ2-3 for the parts outside the CDR3, the full variable domain is EAEVAQSPRYKITEKSQAVAFWCDPISGHATLYWYRQILGQGPELLVQFQDESVVDDSQLPKDRFSAERLKGVDSTLKIQPAELGDSAMYLCASSPTRGDTQYFGPGTRLTVL.

The chain is built from TRBV6-6 and TRBJ1-1; D unresolved. V shed 7 bases and J shed 0 bases, with 12 bases lying between them. The length of the CDR3 is 14 residues. Germline V CDR1 and CDR2: MNHNY, SVGAGI (reference sequence). The DNA for the CDR3 is TGTGCCAGCACCACTACCCACATGAACACTGAAGCTTTCTTT. Its protein is CASTTTHMNTEAFF.

V usage is TRBV6-5 and J usage is TRBJ2-2; 7 bases agree with TRBD2. After removal of 3 bases from V and 6 bases from J, the junction contained 7 bases not matched to a gene. The CDR3 spans 15 residues. Germline values: CDR1 MNHEY, CDR2 SVGAGI. CDR3 amino acids: CASSYGLSGPGELFF. The CDR3 DNA is TGTGCCAGCAGTTATGGCCTTAGCGGGCCCGGGGAGCTGTTTTTT.

The V and J genes are TRBV5-1 and TRBJ1-6, with 7 bases matching TRBD1. There are 15 residues in the CDR3. From germline, CDR1 is SGHRS and CDR2 YFSETQ. With V trimmed by 7 bases and J by 7 bases, 11 bases remained unmatched. The CDR3 DNA is TGCGCCAGCGGGAGAGGGGACAGCACAAATTCACCCCTCCACTTT. This codes for CASGRGDSTNSPLHF.